These 6 T cell receptor beta chains were all obtained from the same sample, sequenced in a study of T cell changes during pregnancy in multiple sclerosis. Measured with immunoSEQ multiplex PCR; TCRdb has only the in-frame clones, and not every one. The table has 20,000 to 25,000 clones, approximately 86% seen once. Sample: CD8+ T cells from peripheral blood mononuclear cells, taken in the first trimester of pregnancy. Source of these receptors: a female donor in good health, enrolled as a control in a pregnancy study.

This clone has just a few counts. This rearrangement joins TRBV27 to TRBJ1-5; D is undetermined. Trimming stripped 5 bases from V and 4 bases from J, with 12 bases between. CDR3 length equals 14 residues. Per germline, CDR1 MNHEY and CDR2 SMNVEV (reference sequence). The CDR3 bases are TGTGCCAGCAGTAAAGTGACGGGGAATCAGCCCCAGCATTTT. This translates into CASSKVTGNQPQHF.

The count of this clone is one. Within the sample, other DNA sequences also encode this same CDR3. The V call is TRBV5-6, the J call TRBJ2-7; 7 nucleotides match TRBD1. V lost 3 bases and J lost 3; bases outside the gene matches: 3. Germline CDR1 reads SGHDT; CDR2 reads YYEEEE. This CDR3 is built from 13 residues. CDR3 sequence: CASSWDRGYEQYF. The CDR3 coding sequence is TGTGCCAGCAGCTGGGACAGAGGCTACGAGCAGTACTTC. The full variable domain, in which reference TRBV5-6 and TRBJ2-7 provide the parts outside the CDR3, is DAGVTQSPTHLIKTRGQQVTLRCSPKSGHDTVSWYQQALGQGPQFIFQYYEEEERQRGNFPDRFSGHQFPNYSSELNVNALLLGDSALYLCASSWDRGYEQYFGPGTRLTVT.

The rearrangement links TRBV7-3 to TRBJ2-5, with 8 bases fitting TRBD2. The J call may be wrong; the DNA end is better matched by TRBJ2-7. The V gene's germline CDR1 is SGHTA and CDR2 FQGTGA. The CDR3 sequence is 15 residues long. In DNA, the CDR3 is TGTGCCAGCAGCTTAGCGGGACTAGTGACCGACGAGCAGTACTTC. As protein: CASSLAGLVTDEQYF.

The chain couples TRBV27 to TRBJ2-5; D is uncertain. Trimming removed 2 bases at V and 3 bases at J, with 7 bases between. The CDR3 has 13 residues. CDR1 and CDR2 (germline): MNHEY, SMNVEV (reference sequence). The CDR3 loop is CASSLIREETQYF. In DNA form, the CDR3 reads TGTGCCAGCAGTTTAATCCGGGAAGAGACCCAGTACTTC.

V is TRBV6-5 and J is TRBJ1-2; D not certain. V lost 6 bases and J lost 4, with 12 bases in between. Germline CDR1 is MNHEY and CDR2 is SVGAGI. The CDR3 runs to 13 residues. This chain's CDR3 is CASSSGEPYGYTF. The CDR3 nucleotides are TGTGCCAGCAGCTCGGGAGAACCCTATGGCTACACCTTC.

The rearrangement links TRBV28 to TRBJ2-1; 9 bases line up with TRBD1. The CDR3 spans 16 residues. V gave up 5 bases and J gave up 3 bases; unmatched junction bases: 8. Per germline, CDR1 MDHEN and CDR2 SYDVKM. DNA of the CDR3: TGTGCCAGCAGTACCCGGGACAGGGTGCACTACAATGAGCAGTTCTTC. This sequence encodes CASSTRDRVHYNEQFF.